Below, 4 T cell receptor beta chains from the same sample are listed, as sequenced in a study of T cell responses to AZD1222 COVID-19 vaccine. Repertoires were generated with immunoSEQ multiplex PCR, while TCRdb's copy carries only in-frame clones and drops some. The data contain 55,000 to 75,000 clones, 79% of them seen just once; the ten biggest clones take up 23%. The specimen comprised peripheral blood, sampled on day 0 of MenACWY control vaccination. Every receptor here comes from an adult in good health.

V is TRBV7-2 and J is TRBJ2-2, with D possibly matching TRBD1 (7 bases). Germline values: CDR1 SGHTA, CDR2 FQGNSA. Trimming removed 5 bases at V and 3 bases at J, with 16 bases between. This CDR3 comprises 16 residues. CDR3 coding DNA: TGTGCCAGCAGCCCAGGGGTCAGGGGGGACACCGGGGAGCTGTTTTTT. Translating gives CASSPGVRGDTGELFF.

This clone was picked up a small number of times. The chain employs TRBV11-1 and TRBJ2-1; D gene ambiguous. CDR3 length: 15 amino acids. The V end lost 5 bases, the J end lost 0 bases, and 11 bases lay between the germline ends. Germline V gives CDR1 SGHAT, CDR2 FQDESV (reference sequence). This CDR3 reads CASSATADSYNEQFF. CDR3 in DNA: TGTGCCAGCAGCGCAACTGCTGACTCCTACAATGAGCAGTTCTTC.

The V and J genes are TRBV7-2 and TRBJ2-1; TRBD1 or TRBD2 may be the D gene (6 bases each). The V end was cut by 6 bases, the J end by 7 bases, with 10 bases between. Germline values: CDR1 SGHTA, CDR2 FQGNSA. The CDR3 consists of 12 residues. The DNA for the CDR3 is TGTGCCAGCAGTATAGGGGGGAATGAGCAGTTCTTC. Residues: CASSIGGNEQFF.

The rearrangement uses TRBV6-5 and TRBJ1-6; no reliable D call. CDR3 length equals 13 residues. The V gene lost 5 bases and the J gene lost 10 bases, with 12 bases spanning the gap. CDR1 MNHEY and CDR2 SVGAGI come from the germline V gene. The CDR3 sequence: CASSRAMDSPLHF. The CDR3 coding sequence is TGTGCCAGCAGTCGTGCCATGGACTCACCCCTCCACTTT.